This TCR beta chain was sequenced during a study of T cell repertoires in cytomegalovirus infection. TCRdb recomputed calls from the reads with MiXCR, one row per CDR3 protein. The sample yields roughly 230,000 distinct CDR3 sequences, roughly 6.5% seen once. This clonotype was counted at least ten times. From germline, CDR1 is SGHTA and CDR2 FQGNSA. The V end was cut by 5 bases, the J end by 2 bases, with 13 bases between. This CDR3 comprises 15 residues. The gene calls are TRBV7-2 and TRBJ1-5; tentatively, D is TRBD1 (5 bases). The TCR was taken from a human donor in good health (CMV status not recorded). Some clones in this sample may be carry-over from other donors' samples. Sequencing used PBMCs. This CDR3 reads CASSTQGSGNQPQHF. The CDR3, as DNA: TGTGCCAGCAGCACTCAGGGCAGCGGCAATCAGCCCCAGCATTTT.